These 14 T cell receptor beta chains were sequenced from one sample in a study of regulatory T cells in long-lasting Graves disease. TCR beta libraries were built with iRepertoire HTBI primers and Arm-PCR of CDR3 regions. MiXCR, applied by TCRdb to the multiplex PCR reads, yields one record per CDR3 protein. In the table there are hundreds of thousands of distinct CDR3 sequences, around 17% of which are singletons. The time point is: newly diagnosed GD, antithyroid drugs for less than 3 months. PBMC RNA was the source of the TCR library. The sample was also linked to a second study, of T cells in Graves' hyperthyroidism and ophthalmopathy.

The material was peripheral blood mononuclear cells (PBMCs), obtained at new diagnosis, from a patient treated with antithyroid drugs. These receptors originate from a young woman with Graves disease.

This clonotype has a count of ten or more. The genes are TRBV5-1 and TRBJ2-3; TRBD1 agrees at 7 bases. Germline V lookup: CDR1 SGHRS, CDR2 YFSETQ. V dropped 4 bases and J dropped 0; count of bases not matched to a gene: 5. CDR3 length: 15 residues. The CDR3: CASSASGQSTDTQYF. In DNA form, the CDR3 reads TGCGCCAGCAGCGCTTCGGGACAGAGCACAGATACGCAGTATTTT.

This clonotype was picked up many times. V is TRBV30 and J is TRBJ1-2; D perhaps matches TRBD1 (5 bases). Germline assignment: CDR1 GTSNPN and CDR2 SVGIG (reference sequence). This CDR3 comprises 11 residues. Trimming pared 3 bases from V and 8 bases from J, leaving 10 bases between. Here the CDR3 reads CAWSGAGGYTF. DNA of the CDR3: TGTGCCTGGAGCGGGGCGGGCGGCTACACCTTC.

This clonotype has just a few counts. This sequence joins TRBV5-4 and TRBJ2-7; either TRBD1 or TRBD2 may supply D (5 bases each). CDR3 length equals 13 residues. V dropped 6 bases and J dropped 5 bases, with 15 bases sitting between them. Germline V lookup: CDR1 SGHNT, CDR2 YYREEE (reference sequence). CDR3 nucleotides: TGTGCCAGCATGGTTCCAGGGAGTGACGAGCAGTACTTC. Amino acid sequence: CASMVPGSDEQYF.

This chain connects TRBV5-1 to TRBJ2-7; D is possibly TRBD2 (6 bases). This CDR3 region has 13 residues. Trimming cost V 7 bases and J 7 bases, with 18 bases left between them. The germline V gene has CDR1 SGHRS and CDR2 YFSETQ. CDR3 in amino acids: CASRGLVAEEQYF. CDR3 nucleotide sequence: TGCGCCAGCCGGGGGTTGGTGGCGGAGGAGCAGTACTTC.

This clonotype was counted only a few times. The V and J genes are TRBV20-1 and TRBJ2-1; TRBD2 matches 9 bases. Trimming at V came to 3 bases and at J to 11 bases, leaving 11 bases not matched to a gene. Germline V gives CDR1 DFQATT, CDR2 SNEGSKA (reference sequence). The CDR3 spans 14 residues. Here the CDR3 DNA reads TGCAGTGCTAGGGGGGTTAGCGGGAGTCTTCAGCAGTTCTTC. It encodes CSARGVSGSLQQFF.

In its sample, this clonotype was seen once. The genes are TRBV19 and TRBJ2-5; 9 nucleotides match TRBD1. With V trimmed by 5 bases and J by 1 base, 14 bases remained unmatched. Germline-derived CDR1 and CDR2 are LNHDA and SQIVND (reference sequence). The CDR3 is 18 residues long. CDR3 loop: CASSPTGGIGTFQETQYF. Here the CDR3 DNA reads TGTGCCAGTAGTCCGACAGGGGGAATTGGTACCTTCCAAGAGACCCAGTACTTC.

The CDR3 spells CASSYSHTGLSEKLFF. The CDR3 coding sequence is TGTGCCAGCAGTTACTCCCACACAGGGTTGAGTGAAAAACTGTTTTTT. The rearrangement joins TRBV6-5 to TRBJ1-4; D is possibly TRBD1 (6 bases). V was trimmed by 0 bases and J by 7 bases, leaving 15 bases between them. Germline V gene data show CDR1 as MNHEY and CDR2 as SVGAGI. CDR3 size: 16 residues.

This clonotype has at least ten counts. This chain joins TRBV29-1 and TRBJ2-7; the D gene is possibly TRBD2 (6 bases). CDR1 SQVTM and CDR2 ANQGSEA come from the germline V gene. Trimming removed 2 bases from V and 2 bases from J, with 10 bases in between. There are 13 residues in the CDR3. The CDR3 reads CSVEMPGAYEQYF. Written as DNA, the CDR3 is TGCAGCGTTGAAATGCCGGGGGCCTACGAGCAGTACTTC.

In this sample, this clonotype turned up many times. The J gene is TRBJ2-3, the V gene TRBV7-9, with D perhaps TRBD2 (6 bases). The V end was cut by 5 bases, the J end by 0 bases, with 12 bases between. The CDR3 has 15 residues. Germline CDR1 and CDR2: SEHNR and FQNEAQ (reference sequence). The CDR3 region is CASSLRSGSTDTQYF. The CDR3 nucleotides read TGTGCCAGCAGCCTACGAAGCGGGAGCACAGATACGCAGTATTTT.

This clonotype appeared a few times. The chain employs TRBV7-2 and TRBJ1-1, with 9 bases aligning to TRBD1. J gave up 7 bases and V 5 bases, and 8 bases lay outside the gene matches. CDR1 and CDR2 (germline): SGHTA, FQGNSA. The length of the CDR3 is 14 residues. CDR3 DNA: TGTGCCAGCAGCCGCGGGGACAGGGCCGGTGAAGCTTTCTTT. Encoded protein: CASSRGDRAGEAFF.

The genes are TRBV19 and TRBJ2-2; D gene ambiguous. Between the trimmed V and J ends, which lost 3 bases and 1 base, there was a span of 9 bases. Germline loops: CDR1 LNHDA, CDR2 SQIVND (reference sequence). This CDR3 is 15 amino acids long. CDR3 in amino acids: CASSMGTVNTGELFF. Here the CDR3 DNA reads TGTGCCAGTAGTATGGGTACGGTGAACACCGGGGAGCTGTTTTTT.

This clonotype was seen many times. The rearrangement uses TRBV20-1 and TRBJ2-3; D possibly matches TRBD1 or TRBD2 (5 bases each). CDR1 is DFQATT, CDR2 SNEGSKA, per germline (reference sequence). The ends were cut back, 6 bases at V and 0 bases at J, with 10 bases in the middle. The CDR3 runs 13 residues. The DNA for the CDR3 is TGCAGTGCCAGGGCGGGTAGCACAGATACGCAGTATTTT. As protein: CSARAGSTDTQYF.

Comment on this clonotype: A clone one base away is much larger, so this may be a read error. V is TRBV6-9 and J is TRBJ2-5; the D is unclear. This CDR3 has 14 residues. Trimming shortened V by 4 bases and J by 3 bases, and 12 bases separated the two germline ends. The germline CDR1 and CDR2 sequences are MNHGY and SVAAGI. CDR3 sequence reads: CASSLTLTKETQYF. Written as DNA, the CDR3 is TGTGCCAGCAGTTTGACACTCACTAAAGAGACCCAGTACTTC.

In its sample, this clonotype was seen many times. V usage is TRBV28 and J usage is TRBJ1-4; D gene ambiguous. The germline V gene encodes CDR1 MDHEN and CDR2 SYDVKM. V lost 2 bases to trimming and J lost 7 bases, with 5 bases between them. The CDR3 is made up of 12 amino acids. In DNA, the CDR3 is TGTGCCAGCAGTTTACTACGTGAAAAACTGTTTTTT. Its translation is CASSLLREKLFF.